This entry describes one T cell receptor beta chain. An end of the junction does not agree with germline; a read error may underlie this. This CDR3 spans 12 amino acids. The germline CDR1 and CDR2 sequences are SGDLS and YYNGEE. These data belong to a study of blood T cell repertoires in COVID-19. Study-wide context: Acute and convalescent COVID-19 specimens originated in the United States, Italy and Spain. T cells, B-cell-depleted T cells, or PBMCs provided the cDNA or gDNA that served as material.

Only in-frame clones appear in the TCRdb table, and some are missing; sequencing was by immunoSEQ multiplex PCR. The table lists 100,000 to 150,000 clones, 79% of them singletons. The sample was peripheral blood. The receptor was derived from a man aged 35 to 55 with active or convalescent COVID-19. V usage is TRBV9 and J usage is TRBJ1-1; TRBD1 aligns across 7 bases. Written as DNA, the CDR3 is TGTGCCAGCAGCGTCGTCGGGGACAGAAAGCTTTTT. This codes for CASSVVGDRKLF.